This T cell receptor (beta chain) was sequenced during a study of cytomegalovirus exposure and HLA in healthy donors. The PCR ran on 60 Vbeta and 13 Jbeta primers. Method: immunoSEQ multiplex PCR; TCRdb's copy keeps in-frame clones and lacks some. The data show some 90,000 clones, with around 80% seen just once and less than 40% held by the top ten. The V gene's germline CDR1 is LGHNA and CDR2 YSLEER. The trim removed 3 bases at V and 5 bases at J, leaving 6 bases unmatched. This CDR3 has 14 amino acids. The TCR comes from a man in his fifties in good health and CMV-seropositive. The sample comprised PBMCs. This chain links TRBV4-3 with TRBJ2-5; 7 bases match TRBD1. This chain's CDR3 is CASSQQQGWETQYF. The CDR3 bases are TGCGCCAGCAGCCAGCAACAGGGGTGGGAGACCCAGTACTTC.